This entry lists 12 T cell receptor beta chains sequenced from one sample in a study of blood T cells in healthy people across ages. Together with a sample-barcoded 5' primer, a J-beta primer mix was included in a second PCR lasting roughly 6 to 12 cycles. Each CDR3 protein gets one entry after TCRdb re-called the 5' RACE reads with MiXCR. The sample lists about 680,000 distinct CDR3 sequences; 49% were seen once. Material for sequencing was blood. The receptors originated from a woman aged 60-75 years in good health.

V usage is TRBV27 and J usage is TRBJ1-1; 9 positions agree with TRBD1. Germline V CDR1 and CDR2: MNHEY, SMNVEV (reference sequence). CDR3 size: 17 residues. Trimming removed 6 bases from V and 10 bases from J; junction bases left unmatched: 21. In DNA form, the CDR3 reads TGTGCCAGCAGCCTTCCTGGAGTACAGGGGGCAATAGTGGGAGCTTTCTTT. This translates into CASSLPGVQGAIVGAFF.

The CDR3 loop is CASSYSGLAKNIQYF. CDR3 bases: TGTGCCAGCAGCTATAGCGGTCTAGCCAAAAACATTCAGTACTTC. The J gene is TRBJ2-4, the V gene TRBV5-6; a possible D gene is TRBD2 (6 bases). V dropped 3 bases and J dropped 0 bases, with 10 bases sitting between them. Germline V CDR1 and CDR2: SGHDT, YYEEEE. This CDR3 is built from 15 residues. Complete variable domain (other parts from reference TRBV5-6 and TRBJ2-4): DAGVTQSPTHLIKTRGQQVTLRCSPKSGHDTVSWYQQALGQGPQFIFQYYEEEERQRGNFPDRFSGHQFPNYSSELNVNALLLGDSALYLCASSYSGLAKNIQYFGAGTRLSVL.

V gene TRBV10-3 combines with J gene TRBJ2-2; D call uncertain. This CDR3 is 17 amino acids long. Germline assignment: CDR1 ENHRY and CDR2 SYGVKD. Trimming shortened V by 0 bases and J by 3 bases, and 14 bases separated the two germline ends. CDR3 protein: CAISESVFNPHTGELFF. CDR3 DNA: TGTGCCATCAGTGAGTCCGTCTTTAACCCGCACACCGGGGAGCTGTTTTTT.

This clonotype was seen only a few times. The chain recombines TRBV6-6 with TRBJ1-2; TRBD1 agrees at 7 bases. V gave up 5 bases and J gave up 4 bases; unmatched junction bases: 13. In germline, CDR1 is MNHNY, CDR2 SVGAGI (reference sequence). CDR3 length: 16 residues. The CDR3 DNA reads TGTGCCAGCAGTCCGACTCCTTCATCAGGGGGCTATGGCTACACCTTC. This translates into CASSPTPSSGGYGYTF.

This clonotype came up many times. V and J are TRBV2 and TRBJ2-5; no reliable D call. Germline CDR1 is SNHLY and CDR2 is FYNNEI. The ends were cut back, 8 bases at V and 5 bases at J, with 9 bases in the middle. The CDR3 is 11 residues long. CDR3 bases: TGTGCCAGCGGTCTAGGGGAGACCCAGTACTTC. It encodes CASGLGETQYF.

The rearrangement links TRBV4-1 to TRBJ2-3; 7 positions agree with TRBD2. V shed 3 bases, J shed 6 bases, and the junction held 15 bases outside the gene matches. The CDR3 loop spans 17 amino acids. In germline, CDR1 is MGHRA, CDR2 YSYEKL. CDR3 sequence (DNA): TGCGCCAGCAGCCAGCTCCTCGGTGCGGGAGTAGCGGATACGCAGTATTTT. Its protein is CASSQLLGAGVADTQYF.

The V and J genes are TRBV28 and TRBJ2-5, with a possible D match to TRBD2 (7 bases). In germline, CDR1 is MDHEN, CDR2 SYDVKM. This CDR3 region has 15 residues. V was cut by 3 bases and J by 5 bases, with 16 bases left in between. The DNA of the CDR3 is TGTGCCAGCAGTTTCCGGGTACGGGGGGCGGAGACCCAGTACTTC. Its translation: CASSFRVRGAETQYF.

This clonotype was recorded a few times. As DNA, the CDR3 is TGTGCCACCAGTGGCCAAACTAGTGACAATGAGCAGTTCTTC. Protein product: CATSGQTSDNEQFF. This rearrangement joins TRBV24-1 to TRBJ2-1; maybe TRBD2 (5 bases). The germline gives CDR1 KGHDR, CDR2 SFDVKD. The length of the CDR3 is 14 residues. Trimming removed 5 bases from V and 5 bases from J, with 12 bases in between.

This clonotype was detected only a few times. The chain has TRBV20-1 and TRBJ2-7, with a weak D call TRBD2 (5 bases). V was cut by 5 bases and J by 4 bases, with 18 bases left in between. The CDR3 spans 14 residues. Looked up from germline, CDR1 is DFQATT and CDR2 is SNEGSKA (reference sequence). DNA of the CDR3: TGCAGTGCTGCATTCCCGGGAAACCTTTACGAGCAGTACTTC. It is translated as CSAAFPGNLYEQYF.

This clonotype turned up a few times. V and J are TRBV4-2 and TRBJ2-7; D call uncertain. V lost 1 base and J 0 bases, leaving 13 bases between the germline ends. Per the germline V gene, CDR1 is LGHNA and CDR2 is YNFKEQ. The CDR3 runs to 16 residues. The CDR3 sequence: CASSQAGVPSSYEQYF. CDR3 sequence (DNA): TGTGCCAGCAGCCAAGCTGGGGTTCCGAGCTCCTACGAGCAGTACTTC.

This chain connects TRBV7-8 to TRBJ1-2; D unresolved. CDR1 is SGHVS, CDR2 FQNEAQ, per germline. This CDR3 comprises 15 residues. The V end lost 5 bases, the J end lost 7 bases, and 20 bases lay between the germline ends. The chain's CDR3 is CASSRLDGTLVGYTF. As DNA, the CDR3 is TGTGCCAGCAGCCGACTAGACGGAACCCTCGTTGGCTACACCTTC.

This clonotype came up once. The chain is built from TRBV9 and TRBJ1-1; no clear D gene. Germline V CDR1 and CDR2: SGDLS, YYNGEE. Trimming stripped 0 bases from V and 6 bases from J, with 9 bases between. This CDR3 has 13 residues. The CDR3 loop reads CASSVVDNPEAFF. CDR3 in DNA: TGTGCCAGCAGCGTAGTGGATAACCCTGAAGCTTTCTTT.